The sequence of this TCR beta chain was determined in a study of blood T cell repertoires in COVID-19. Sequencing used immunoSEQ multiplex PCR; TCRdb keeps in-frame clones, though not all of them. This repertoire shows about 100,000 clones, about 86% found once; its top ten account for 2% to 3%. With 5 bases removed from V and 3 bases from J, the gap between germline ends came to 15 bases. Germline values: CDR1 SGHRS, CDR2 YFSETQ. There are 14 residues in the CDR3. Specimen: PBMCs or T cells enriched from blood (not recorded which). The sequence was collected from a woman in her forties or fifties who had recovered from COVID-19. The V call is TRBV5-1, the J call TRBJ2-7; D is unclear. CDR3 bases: TGCGCCAGCAGTTTCGGAGAGCCGCGCTACGAGCAGTACTTC. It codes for CASSFGEPRYEQYF.